Below are 21 T cell receptor beta chains sequenced from a single sample in a study of human versus mouse CDR3 diversity and MHC coevolution. Sequenced by immunoSEQ multiplex PCR; TCRdb stores in-frame clones only, minus some. This repertoire shows tens of thousands of clones, about 94% found once; its top ten account for under 20%. Sequences were obtained from naive CD4+ T cells from blood. Stated subset: CD45RO-negative CD62L-positive naive CD4 T cells. These TCRs come from a person between 55 and 69 years old in good health.

This rearrangement joins TRBV5-1 to TRBJ1-3; 7 bases agree with TRBD1. This CDR3 is 17 amino acids long. Unmatched junction bases numbered 10, after V lost 4 bases and J lost 0 bases. CDR1 is SGHRS and CDR2 is YFSETQ in the germline V gene. For the CDR3, the DNA is TGCGCCAGCAGCCCAACCGGACAGGAGAGCTCTGGAAACACCATATATTTT. This gives the protein CASSPTGQESSGNTIYF.

DNA for the CDR3: TGTGCCAGCAGTGTCCAGGATAATTCACCCCTCCACTTT. Protein product: CASSVQDNSPLHF. V gene TRBV2 combines with J gene TRBJ1-6; D not certain. Between the trimmed V and J ends, which lost 4 bases and 5 bases, there was a span of 6 bases. This CDR3 has 13 amino acids. Germline assignment: CDR1 SNHLY and CDR2 FYNNEI.

The chain links TRBV19 to TRBJ1-5; D ambiguous. The CDR3 consists of 15 residues. Trimming pared 2 bases from V and 2 bases from J, leaving 10 bases between. Germline CDR1 is LNHDA and CDR2 is SQIVND (reference sequence). This chain's CDR3 is CASSIFGQGNQPQHF. The DNA of the CDR3 is TGTGCCAGTAGTATATTCGGCCAGGGCAATCAGCCCCAGCATTTT.

In DNA form, the CDR3 reads TGTGCCAGTAGCATCAGCGGGAGGACCTACAATGAGCAGTTCTTC. It specifies CASSISGRTYNEQFF. This chain links TRBV19 with TRBJ2-1, with 9 bases matching TRBD2. Germline V gene sequence: CDR1 LNHDA, CDR2 SQIVND (reference sequence). This CDR3 comprises 15 residues. Trimming cost V 6 bases and J 2 bases; bases outside gene matches: 5.

The V and J genes are TRBV5-3 and TRBJ2-2, with unresolved D. TRBV5-3 carries the ORF label, with uncertain function. Between the trimmed V and J ends, which lost 1 base and 5 bases, there was a span of 12 bases. This CDR3 has 15 residues. CDR3 nucleotide sequence: TGTGCCAGAAGCTTGTGTCCCGGGTGGACCGGGGAGCTGTTTTTT. Its translation: CARSLCPGWTGELFF.

The rearrangement uses TRBV2 and TRBJ1-1, with 8 bases matching TRBD1. V was clipped by 2 bases and J by 11 bases; unmatched bases: 7. This CDR3 has 13 residues. Germline CDR1 is SNHLY and CDR2 is FYNNEI. The CDR3 loop is CASSENRDRMAFF. CDR3 DNA sequence: TGTGCCAGCAGTGAAAATAGGGACAGGATGGCTTTCTTT.

The chain's CDR3 is CASSLGGSNEQFF. Written as DNA, the CDR3 is TGTGCCAGCAGCTTGGGAGGGAGCAATGAGCAGTTCTTC. This chain connects TRBV5-6 to TRBJ2-1; D is perhaps TRBD2 (5 bases). CDR3 length: 13 residues. The ends were cut back, 0 bases at V and 6 bases at J, with 7 bases in the middle. Germline-derived CDR1 and CDR2 are SGHDT and YYEEEE.

This clone appeared a single time. The identical CDR3 is also encoded by other nucleotide sequences in the sample. The chain uses TRBV5-1 and TRBJ2-7; 11 bases align to TRBD2. This CDR3 has 14 residues. In germline, CDR1 is SGHRS, CDR2 YFSETQ. The junction had 2 bases not matched to a gene; V was cut back by 4 bases and J by 2 bases. The CDR3 sequence: CASSVTSGAYEQYF. The CDR3 DNA reads as TGCGCCAGCAGCGTGACTAGCGGGGCCTACGAGCAGTACTTC.

The chain has TRBV7-8 and TRBJ2-3, with 13 bases aligning to TRBD2. This CDR3 is 16 amino acids long. Trimming at V came to 4 bases and at J to 14 bases, leaving 15 bases not matched to a gene. Germline V gene data show CDR1 as SGHVS and CDR2 as FQNEAQ. The CDR3 DNA follows: TGTGCCAGCAGCTCTATAGGAGGACTAGCGGGAGTTGAACCGTATTTT. This encodes CASSSIGGLAGVEPYF.

The chain is built from TRBV7-2 and TRBJ2-5; D is perhaps TRBD1 (5 bases). CDR3 length equals 12 residues. V was clipped by 5 bases and J by 5 bases, with 9 bases between them. Germline CDR1 SGHTA, CDR2 FQGNSA. The CDR3 coding sequence is TGTGCCAGCAGCCGGCCAGGGGAGACCCAGTACTTC. Protein product: CASSRPGETQYF.

This chain joins TRBV7-3 and TRBJ2-2; TRBD2 matches 7 bases. The germline gives CDR1 SGHTA, CDR2 FQGTGA. CDR3 length: 16 residues. V trimming: 1 base; J trimming: 6 bases; junction bases outside the gene matches: 8. The CDR3, as DNA: TGTGCCAGCAGCTTAAATGGGCGGGAGATCCCCGGGGAGCTGTTTTTT. It yields the protein CASSLNGREIPGELFF. Full variable domain (outside the CDR3, taken from reference TRBV7-3 and TRBJ2-2): GAGVSQTPSNKVTEKGKYVELRCDPISGHTALYWYRQSLGQGPEFLIYFQGTGAADDSGLPNDRFFAVRPEGSVSTLKIQRTERGDSAVYLCASSLNGREIPGELFFGEGSRLTVL.

This clone was seen once. The CDR3 DNA reads as TGTGCCAGCAGTGACGCCCGGGACAGGGTGACCTACGAGCAGTACTTC. Translating gives CASSDARDRVTYEQYF. The rearrangement uses TRBV6-4 and TRBJ2-7, with TRBD1 identical over 9 bases. The V and J ends lost 2 bases and 2 bases, in that order; junction bases with no gene match: 7. Per germline, CDR1 MRHNA and CDR2 SNTAGT. The CDR3 has 16 residues.

This clone was observed once. CDR3 in DNA: TGTGCCAGCAGCCCCCACCCCAGCGGGGAGCTGTTTTTT. Translating it yields CASSPHPSGELFF. V usage is TRBV11-2 and J usage is TRBJ2-2; D is unclear. Germline V gene lookup returns CDR1 SGHAT and CDR2 FQNNGV. V shed 5 bases and J shed 7 bases, with 11 bases lying between them. The CDR3 covers 13 residues.

Only a few counts were recorded for this clone. The chain joins TRBV19 to TRBJ1-3, with D tentatively TRBD1 (6 bases). This CDR3 contains 14 residues. The V gene's germline CDR1 is LNHDA and CDR2 SQIVND (reference sequence). The ends were cut back, 9 bases at V and 0 bases at J, with 12 bases in the middle. The CDR3 bases are TGTGCCAGCCGGACAGTTTCCTCTGGAAACACCATATATTTT. It encodes CASRTVSSGNTIYF.

The chain recombines TRBV9 with TRBJ1-1; D gene uncertain. V lost 3 bases and J 1 base, leaving 10 bases between the germline ends. CDR3 length: 14 amino acids. Looked up from germline, CDR1 is SGDLS and CDR2 is YYNGEE. The CDR3 nucleotides are TGTGCCAGCAGCGCAGGCAGAACGAACACTGAAGCTTTCTTT. Translated: CASSAGRTNTEAFF.

The chain combines TRBV9 with TRBJ2-3; perhaps TRBD2 as D (6 bases). The germline gives CDR1 SGDLS, CDR2 YYNGEE. Trimming removed 4 bases from V and 4 bases from J, with 13 bases in between. This CDR3 contains 14 residues. CDR3 loop: CASSPLLASDTQYF. CDR3 DNA: TGTGCCAGCAGCCCTCTCCTAGCGTCAGATACGCAGTATTTT.

The V gene is TRBV5-1, the J gene TRBJ2-3; D unclear. The CDR3 has 12 residues. Trimming shortened V by 5 bases and J by 2 bases, and 6 bases separated the two germline ends. CDR1 is SGHRS, CDR2 YFSETQ, per germline. This CDR3 is CASSTVTDTQYF. CDR3 coding DNA: TGCGCCAGCAGTACGGTCACAGATACGCAGTATTTT.

J is TRBJ1-6 and V is TRBV5-4; D not certain. CDR1 is SGHNT, CDR2 YYREEE, per germline (reference sequence). Trimming stripped 4 bases from V and 3 bases from J, with 14 bases between. The CDR3 is 16 amino acids. The CDR3 loop reads CASSTDGLNYNSPLHF. The CDR3 DNA reads TGTGCCAGCAGCACCGACGGGTTAAACTATAATTCACCCCTCCACTTT.

This clone has just a few counts. The chain couples TRBV7-9 to TRBJ1-1; 10 nucleotides line up with TRBD1. Germline V gene data show CDR1 as SEHNR and CDR2 as FQNEAQ (reference sequence). V gave up 9 bases and J gave up 5 bases; unmatched junction bases: 12. CDR3 length equals 15 residues. This CDR3 reads CASMTGGAVGTEAFF. The CDR3 nucleotides are TGTGCCAGTATGACAGGGGGCGCGGTTGGGACTGAAGCTTTCTTT.

The rearrangement joins TRBV9 to TRBJ2-1, with 12 bases aligning to TRBD2. V dropped 0 bases and J dropped 7; count of bases not matched to a gene: 5. Per the germline V gene, CDR1 is SGDLS and CDR2 is YYNGEE. The CDR3 has 16 amino acids. CDR3 sequence: CASSVGLAGGINEQFF. CDR3 bases: TGTGCCAGCAGCGTAGGTCTAGCGGGAGGGATAAATGAGCAGTTCTTC.

This rearrangement joins TRBV4-1 to TRBJ2-1; 9 bases match TRBD2. V lost 0 bases and J lost 10; bases outside the gene matches: 10. This CDR3 has 16 amino acids. The germline gives CDR1 MGHRA, CDR2 YSYEKL. The DNA of the CDR3 is TGCGCCAGCAGCCAAGACCCCGGGGTAGCGGGAGACGAGCAGTTCTTC. Translation gives CASSQDPGVAGDEQFF.